This T cell receptor beta chain derives from a study of T cell repertoires in cytomegalovirus infection. About the study: Indicated by public TCR beta signatures were CMV infection and matching HLA type. Study-wide points: Adding up the frequency of public TCR beta families identified people who carried CMV plus the relevant HLA.

Points on this clonotype: Its antigen remains unidentified.

TCRdb used MiXCR to reprocess the reads, holding one entry per CDR3 protein. The top ten clones hold about 2.8% of a sample with about 740,000 distinct CDR3 sequences, approximately 40% of them seen once. V shed 2 bases and J 2 bases; nucleotides not matched to a gene: 8. There are 16 residues in the CDR3. The germline V gene has CDR1 MDHEN and CDR2 SYDVKM. The chain carries TRBV28 and TRBJ1-1; TRBD1 agrees at 7 bases. This receptor was obtained from a human donor in good health (CMV status not recorded). Some clones in this sample may be carry-over from other donors' samples. Source material: PBMCs. This CDR3 is CASSLPRTGGNTEAFF. DNA of the CDR3: TGTGCCAGCAGTTTACCCCGGACAGGAGGCAACACTGAAGCTTTCTTT.